A single sample gave rise to the 30 T cell receptor beta chains below, sequenced in a study of CD8 T cells in Susac syndrome. RNA totalling roughly 0.5 to 1 ug underwent reverse transcription with random hexamers. TCRdb used MiXCR to reprocess the immunoSEQ multiplex PCR reads, holding one entry per CDR3 protein. The sample shows approximately 180,000 distinct CDR3 sequences, approximately 94% of them seen only once. The sequenced material came from CD4+ T cells from PBMCs. These receptors originate from a human donor with multiple sclerosis.

The rearrangement links TRBV11-2 to TRBJ2-7, with unresolved D. Trimming cost V 1 base and J 3 bases, with 10 bases left between them. Germline values: CDR1 SGHAT, CDR2 FQNNGV. The CDR3 sequence is 14 residues long. Here the CDR3 reads CASSLVLSDYEQYF. The CDR3 nucleotides are TGTGCCAGCAGCTTAGTCCTATCGGACTACGAGCAGTACTTC. Full variable domain (rest looked up from reference TRBV11-2 and TRBJ2-7): EAGVAQSPRYKIIEKRQSVAFWCNPISGHATLYWYQQILGQGPKLLIQFQNNGVVDDSQLPKDRFSAERLKGVDSTLKIQPAKLEDSAVYLCASSLVLSDYEQYFGPGTRLTVT.

The gene calls are TRBV12-3 or TRBV12-4 and TRBJ2-6; possibly TRBD1 or TRBD2 for D (6 bases each). The length of the CDR3 is 16 residues. V was trimmed by 5 bases and J by 2 bases, leaving 13 bases between them. DNA for the CDR3: TGTGCCAGCAGTGTTCTCCGGGGGCCTGGGGCCAACGTCCTGACTTTC. Its protein is CASSVLRGPGANVLTF.

The V and J genes are TRBV3-1 and TRBJ2-1, with D maybe TRBD2 (7 bases). This CDR3 region has 14 residues. The germline CDR1 and CDR2 sequences are LGHDT and YNNKEL (reference sequence). Deletions cut 4 bases from V and 9 bases from J, with 16 bases between. This chain's CDR3 is CASSLREGGSEQFF. DNA for the CDR3: TGTGCCAGCAGCCTCAGGGAGGGGGGGAGTGAGCAGTTCTTC.

The gene calls are TRBV5-1 and TRBJ2-1; D not resolved. V dropped 0 bases and J dropped 9 bases, with 4 bases sitting between them. The CDR3 length is 11 residues. The germline V gene encodes CDR1 SGHRS and CDR2 YFSETQ. CDR3 sequence reads: CASSLVSEQFF. The CDR3 DNA reads TGCGCCAGCAGCTTGGTGAGTGAGCAGTTCTTC. The whole variable domain, filled in from reference TRBV5-1 and TRBJ2-1, reads KAGVTQTPRYLIKTRGQQVTLSCSPISGHRSVSWYQQTPGQGLQFLFEYFSETQRNKGNFPGRFSGRQFSNSRSEMNVSTLELGDSALYLCASSLVSEQFFGPGTRLTVL.

V gene TRBV3-1 combines with J gene TRBJ1-1, with D possibly TRBD1 on 6 matching bases. The V gene's germline CDR1 is LGHDT and CDR2 YNNKEL (reference sequence). The CDR3 is 12 residues long. The germline V and J ends were trimmed by 6 bases and 3 bases, with 8 bases remaining between them. The CDR3 is CASRQGYTEAFF. The CDR3 region has the DNA TGTGCCAGCAGGCAGGGGTACACTGAAGCTTTCTTT.

This chain links TRBV30 with TRBJ1-2; 8 nucleotides match TRBD1. Germline lookup yields CDR1 GTSNPN and CDR2 SVGIG (reference sequence). The CDR3 runs 11 residues. Losses at the gene ends were 8 bases for V and 2 bases for J; bases not matched to a gene: 1. CDR3 amino acids: CARQGNYGYTF. DNA of the CDR3: TGTGCCCGACAGGGGAACTATGGCTACACCTTC.

J is TRBJ1-5 and V is TRBV12-3 or TRBV12-4; D is possibly TRBD1 (6 bases). V lost 3 bases, J lost 4 bases, and 19 bases lay in between. The CDR3 runs to 17 residues. CDR3 sequence: CASSFGGTGKTNQPQHF. The CDR3 coding sequence is TGTGCCAGCAGTTTTGGCGGTACAGGGAAAACGAATCAGCCCCAGCATTTT.

The chain uses TRBV4-1 and TRBJ2-7, with 11 positions matching TRBD2. The V and J ends lost 4 bases and 4 bases, in that order; junction bases with no gene match: 18. The CDR3 covers 19 residues. Germline V gives CDR1 MGHRA, CDR2 YSYEKL. The CDR3 region has the DNA TGCGCCAGCAGCCCCAGTAGACTAGCGGGGTCAATCCAAAGTTACGAGCAGTACTTC. Amino acids: CASSPSRLAGSIQSYEQYF.

The chain combines TRBV19 with TRBJ2-1, with TRBD2 matching 11 bases. The CDR3 is made up of 15 amino acids. CDR1 is LNHDA and CDR2 is SQIVND in the germline V gene (reference sequence). The J segment lost 3 bases and the V segment lost 6 bases, leaving 4 bases of the junction unmatched. In nucleotides, the CDR3 is TGTGCCAGTAGCTTACTAGCGGGGGACTACAATGAGCAGTTCTTC. Translation: CASSLLAGDYNEQFF.

The chain couples TRBV5-1 to TRBJ2-7; 11 positions match TRBD1. Trimming cost V 3 bases and J 6 bases; bases outside gene matches: 8. The germline gives CDR1 SGHRS, CDR2 YFSETQ. This CDR3 has 15 residues. The CDR3 region has the DNA TGCGCCAGCAGCTACCTGGACAGGGGGCACGGCGAGCAGTACTTC. Translated: CASSYLDRGHGEQYF.

The chain uses TRBV20-1 and TRBJ1-5; D not certain. Deletions cut 0 bases from V and 2 bases from J, with 23 bases between. The germline CDR1 and CDR2 sequences are DFQATT and SNEGSKA (reference sequence). The CDR3 is made up of 19 amino acids. CDR3 in amino acids: CSARDLGIAVVLGNQPQHF. CDR3 DNA sequence: TGCAGTGCTAGAGATCTGGGGATCGCGGTCGTCTTGGGCAATCAGCCCCAGCATTTT.

The V and J genes are TRBV12-3 or TRBV12-4 and TRBJ2-7, with D perhaps given as TRBD1 or TRBD2 (5 bases each). V dropped 4 bases and J dropped 0 bases, with 13 bases sitting between them. The CDR3 spans 15 residues. This CDR3 is CASSSWSGSSYEQYF. CDR3 sequence (DNA): TGTGCCAGCAGTTCCTGGTCAGGGAGCTCCTACGAGCAGTACTTC.

V and J are TRBV3-1 and TRBJ1-1; D perhaps matches TRBD1 (6 bases). Trimming cost V 2 bases and J 6 bases, with 16 bases left between them. The CDR3 has 15 amino acids. Germline V gene data show CDR1 as LGHDT and CDR2 as YNNKEL (reference sequence). CDR3 sequence: CASSQFRTAYPEAFF. CDR3 nucleotide sequence: TGTGCCAGCAGCCAATTCCGGACAGCTTATCCTGAAGCTTTCTTT.

The CDR3 DNA reads as TGTGCCAGCAGCTTGTCGGGGGTGGGCTATGGCTACACCTTC. Its translation: CASSLSGVGYGYTF. The V gene is TRBV11-2, the J gene TRBJ1-2; tentative D call: TRBD1 (5 bases). CDR3 length equals 14 residues. V was cut by 3 bases and J by 4 bases, with 12 bases left in between. CDR1 and CDR2 (germline): SGHAT, FQNNGV.

The V and J genes are TRBV27 and TRBJ1-1; maybe TRBD1 (5 bases). Germline V CDR1 and CDR2: MNHEY, SMNVEV (reference sequence). CDR3 size: 15 residues. V was shortened by 3 bases and J by 7 bases, with 18 bases between the two germline ends. CDR3 sequence reads: CASSFVPGLQFEAFF. The CDR3 DNA is TGTGCCAGCAGTTTCGTTCCGGGACTGCAGTTTGAAGCTTTCTTT.

This chain links TRBV5-1 with TRBJ2-6; the D is unclear. The V gene lost 3 bases and the J gene lost 2 bases, with 3 bases spanning the gap. This CDR3 region has 13 residues. The germline CDR1 and CDR2 sequences are SGHRS and YFSETQ. CDR3 in amino acids: CASSSAGANVLTF. CDR3 DNA sequence: TGCGCCAGCAGCTCGGCTGGGGCCAACGTCCTGACTTTC.

The chain recombines TRBV11-1 with TRBJ1-1, with D perhaps matching TRBD1 (6 bases). Trimming removed 2 bases at V and 7 bases at J, with 20 bases between. The germline V gene has CDR1 SGHAT and CDR2 FQDESV (reference sequence). The CDR3 contains 16 residues. The CDR3: CASSLRPGGRESEAFF. CDR3 DNA sequence: TGTGCCAGCAGCTTACGCCCGGGGGGCCGGGAGAGTGAAGCTTTCTTT.

The chain uses TRBV7-9 and TRBJ1-5; no clear D gene. CDR1 is SEHNR and CDR2 is FQNEAQ in the germline V gene (reference sequence). CDR3 size: 13 residues. The ends were cut back, 1 base at V and 10 bases at J, with 11 bases in the middle. The CDR3 region is CASSLGIKGPQHF. The CDR3 DNA reads TGTGCCAGCAGCTTAGGAATCAAGGGTCCCCAGCATTTT.

This clonotype is a singleton in its sample. The chain couples TRBV5-1 to TRBJ1-6; D is possibly TRBD1 (6 bases). Between the trimmed V and J ends, which lost 0 bases and 10 bases, there was a span of 17 bases. CDR1 and CDR2 (germline): SGHRS, YFSETQ. This CDR3 spans 16 amino acids. The CDR3 loop is CASSLGQALGSSPLHF. As DNA, the CDR3 is TGCGCCAGCAGCTTGGGACAGGCCCTGGGGAGCTCACCCCTCCACTTT.

This chain uses TRBV3-1 with TRBJ2-5, with 10 bases fitting TRBD2. Losses at the gene ends were 4 bases for V and 6 bases for J; bases not matched to a gene: 14. Germline V gene lookup returns CDR1 LGHDT and CDR2 YNNKEL (reference sequence). CDR3 size: 17 residues. The CDR3 loop is CASSPHRAGGPSKTQYF. The CDR3 DNA reads as TGTGCCAGCAGCCCACACCGAGCGGGGGGGCCGTCGAAGACCCAGTACTTC.

CDR3 in amino acids: CASSLRRSPLHF. The CDR3 nucleotides are TGTGCCAGCAGCTTGCGGCGTTCACCCCTCCACTTT. This chain connects TRBV5-6 to TRBJ1-6; D is ambiguous. Deletions cut 1 base from V and 9 bases from J, with 5 bases between. This CDR3 comprises 12 residues. Germline V lookup: CDR1 SGHDT, CDR2 YYEEEE. The full variable domain, with the rest looked up from reference TRBV5-6 and TRBJ1-6, is DAGVTQSPTHLIKTRGQQVTLRCSPKSGHDTVSWYQQALGQGPQFIFQYYEEEERQRGNFPDRFSGHQFPNYSSELNVNALLLGDSALYLCASSLRRSPLHFGNGTRLTVT.

This rearrangement joins TRBV9 to TRBJ2-3; no clear D. CDR1 SGDLS and CDR2 YYNGEE come from the germline V gene. This CDR3 spans 13 amino acids. V dropped 0 bases and J dropped 2 bases, with 4 bases sitting between them. The CDR3 coding sequence is TGTGCCAGCAGCGTAGCCCACACAGATACGCAGTATTTT. This translates into CASSVAHTDTQYF.

For the CDR3, the DNA is TGCGCCAGCAGCCTTCATATTCCCGCCAACCCCAACAACTATGGCTACACCTTC. Amino acid sequence: CASSLHIPANPNNYGYTF. V gene TRBV4-1 combines with J gene TRBJ1-2; the D is unclear. The germline V and J ends were trimmed by 4 bases and 2 bases, with 23 bases remaining between them. The CDR3 has 18 amino acids. Per germline, CDR1 MGHRA and CDR2 YSYEKL.

The chain links TRBV2 to TRBJ1-5; 8 nucleotides agree with TRBD1. The CDR3 covers 14 residues. The germline V gene has CDR1 SNHLY and CDR2 FYNNEI. The J segment lost 4 bases and the V segment lost 6 bases, leaving 5 bases of the junction unmatched. CDR3 in DNA: TGTGCCAGCAGGGACAGGGCCGTTAATCAGCCCCAGCATTTT. It is translated as CASRDRAVNQPQHF.

V usage is TRBV6-2 or TRBV6-3 and J usage is TRBJ2-5; 7 bases fit TRBD1. CDR3 length equals 15 residues. Looked up from germline, CDR1 is MNHEY and CDR2 is SVGEGT. The V segment lost 5 bases and the J segment 1 base; nucleotides outside the gene matches: 7. CDR3 sequence reads: CASSPPGTVQETQYF. The CDR3 nucleotides read TGTGCCAGCAGTCCTCCCGGGACAGTCCAAGAGACCCAGTACTTC.

CDR3 loop: CSATLGSPSSTDTQYF. For the CDR3, the DNA is TGCAGTGCTACGCTCGGCTCGCCCTCTAGCACAGATACGCAGTATTTT. This chain links TRBV20-1 with TRBJ2-3; D is unresolved. Germline CDR1 DFQATT, CDR2 SNEGSKA (reference sequence). The CDR3 is 16 amino acids. The V gene lost 4 bases and the J gene lost 0 bases, with 17 bases spanning the gap.

The chain joins TRBV4-1 to TRBJ1-1; TRBD1 might be the D (6 bases). The CDR3 contains 13 residues. V lost 1 base, J lost 9 bases, and 12 bases lay in between. Germline V CDR1 and CDR2: MGHRA, YSYEKL. The CDR3 DNA is TGCGCCAGCAGCCAAGTGGGGGGCTCCCAAGCTTTCTTT. Translating it yields CASSQVGGSQAFF.

The chain couples TRBV20-1 to TRBJ1-1, with D perhaps TRBD1 (6 bases). Germline V gene sequence: CDR1 DFQATT, CDR2 SNEGSKA (reference sequence). V shed 0 bases and J shed 4 bases, with 9 bases lying between them. This CDR3 region has 13 residues. The CDR3 DNA reads TGCAGTGCTAGAGATAGAGGGGGCACTGAAGCTTTCTTT. Its protein is CSARDRGGTEAFF.

J is TRBJ1-6 and V is TRBV12-3 or TRBV12-4; TRBD1 is a possible D gene (6 bases). Trimming removed 6 bases from V and 8 bases from J, with 11 bases in between. The CDR3 is 13 residues long. The chain's CDR3 is CASSRYRDSPLHF. In DNA, the CDR3 is TGTGCCAGCAGCCGGTACAGGGATTCACCCCTCCACTTT.

This sequence joins TRBV7-9 and TRBJ2-5; D remains unclear. Germline V lookup: CDR1 SEHNR, CDR2 FQNEAQ (reference sequence). V gave up 5 bases and J gave up 4 bases, with 8 bases separating them. The CDR3 consists of 12 residues. The chain's CDR3 is CASSLMAETQYF. CDR3 sequence (DNA): TGTGCCAGCAGCCTAATGGCAGAGACCCAGTACTTC.